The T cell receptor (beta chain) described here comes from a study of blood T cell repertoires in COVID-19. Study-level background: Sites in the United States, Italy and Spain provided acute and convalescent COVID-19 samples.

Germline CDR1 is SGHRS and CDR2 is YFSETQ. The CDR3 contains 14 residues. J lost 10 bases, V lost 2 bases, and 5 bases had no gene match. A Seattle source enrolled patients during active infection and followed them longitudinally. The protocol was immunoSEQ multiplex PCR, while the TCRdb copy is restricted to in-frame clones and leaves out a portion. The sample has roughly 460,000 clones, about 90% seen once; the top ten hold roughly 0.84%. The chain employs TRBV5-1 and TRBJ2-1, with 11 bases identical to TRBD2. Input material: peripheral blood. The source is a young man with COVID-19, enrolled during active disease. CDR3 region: CASSLLAGDAEQFF. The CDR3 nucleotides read TGCGCCAGCAGCTTACTAGCGGGAGATGCGGAGCAGTTCTTC. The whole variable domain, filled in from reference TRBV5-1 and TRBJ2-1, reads KAGVTQTPRYLIKTRGQQVTLSCSPISGHRSVSWYQQTPGQGLQFLFEYFSETQRNKGNFPGRFSGRQFSNSRSEMNVSTLELGDSALYLCASSLLAGDAEQFFGPGTRLTVL.